Shown below are 19 T cell receptor beta chains from a single sample sequenced in a study of identical twins. TCRdb ran MiXCR on the 5' RACE reads and lists one entry per CDR3 protein. The top ten hold around 0.25% of the sample, which has around 1.7 million distinct CDR3 sequences, 32% seen once. The sample taken for sequencing was cord blood. These receptors all come from a newborn girl in good health.

This clonotype was detected many times. The chain links TRBV10-2 to TRBJ2-7, with 8 bases that match TRBD2. CDR3 length: 18 amino acids. Germline CDR1 is WSHSY and CDR2 is SAAADI. The junction had 13 bases not matched to a gene; V was cut back by 3 bases and J by 0 bases. CDR3 DNA sequence: TGCGCCAGCAGTGACCCCGTCTTTAGCGGGGCTCTCTCCTACGAGCAGTACTTC. Its protein product is CASSDPVFSGALSYEQYF.

The chain has TRBV20-1 and TRBJ2-1; no clear D gene. Germline V gene data show CDR1 as DFQATT and CDR2 as SNEGSKA (reference sequence). V lost 1 base to trimming and J lost 5 bases, with 15 bases between them. The CDR3 totals 15 residues. The CDR3 nucleotides are TGCAGTGCTAGAGCCCCCTGGTGGAGTGACAATGAGCAGTTCTTC. Amino acids: CSARAPWWSDNEQFF.

With regard to this clonotype: Because the CDR3 is missing its conserved closing phenylalanine or tryptophan, this is likely a read error. The chain employs TRBV12-3 or TRBV12-4 and TRBJ1-4; maybe TRBD1 (5 bases). The V end lost 6 bases, the J end lost 8 bases, and 10 bases lay between the germline ends. This CDR3 is built from 12 residues. This CDR3 is CASSRRVEKLFC. The CDR3 region has the DNA TGTGCCAGCAGCCGCAGGGTCGAAAAACTGTTTTGT.

This clonotype was observed at least ten times. This chain uses TRBV12-3 or TRBV12-4 with TRBJ1-5, with D perhaps TRBD1 (5 bases). V was cut by 3 bases and J by 0 bases, with 9 bases left in between. The CDR3 totals 15 residues. For the CDR3, the DNA is TGTGCCAGCAGTTTTAGCGGGGGTAGCAATCAGCCCCAGCATTTT. As protein: CASSFSGGSNQPQHF.

This chain joins TRBV7-2 and TRBJ1-2; no clear D gene. The CDR3 covers 13 residues. Germline loops: CDR1 SGHTA, CDR2 FQGNSA. The V gene lost 3 bases and the J gene lost 3 bases, with 8 bases spanning the gap. The CDR3 bases are TGTGCCAGCAGCTTTGGGGTTGACTATGGCTACACCTTC. This gives the protein CASSFGVDYGYTF. The complete variable domain, with remaining parts taken from reference TRBV7-2 and TRBJ1-2, reads GAGVSQSPSNKVTEKGKDVELRCDPISGHTALYWYRQSLGQGLEFLIYFQGNSAPDKSGLPSDRFSAERTGGSVSTLTIQRTQQEDSAVYLCASSFGVDYGYTFGSGTRLTVV.

The V and J genes are TRBV18 and TRBJ1-5; D gene ambiguous. V dropped 4 bases and J dropped 5 bases, with 9 bases sitting between them. This CDR3 is 13 amino acids long. Germline values: CDR1 KGHSH, CDR2 LQKENI. The CDR3 DNA reads as TGTGCCAGCTCACGTGCAAGGGATCAGCCCCAGCATTTT. Amino acids: CASSRARDQPQHF.

The chain links TRBV4-2 to TRBJ2-3; the D gene is possibly TRBD2 (6 bases). Germline CDR1 reads LGHNA; CDR2 reads YNFKEQ. With 4 bases removed from V and 6 bases from J, the gap between germline ends came to 17 bases. CDR3 length: 15 amino acids. The CDR3 loop reads CASSPLGEVRDTQYF. CDR3 sequence (DNA): TGTGCCAGCAGCCCTTTAGGGGAGGTCCGGGATACGCAGTATTTT.

The chain uses TRBV28 and TRBJ2-2; 11 nucleotides agree with TRBD1. V was pared by 4 bases and J by 6 bases, with 4 bases of the junction left unmatched. Germline V gene lookup returns CDR1 MDHEN and CDR2 SYDVKM. This CDR3 has 15 amino acids. CDR3 sequence (DNA): TGTGCCAGCAGTTCCGAGGGACAGGGGGCCGGGGAGCTGTTTTTT. Translating it yields CASSSEGQGAGELFF.

The V and J genes are TRBV5-1 and TRBJ1-1; D is possibly TRBD1 (5 bases). CDR3 length: 14 amino acids. V dropped 4 bases and J dropped 1 base, with 11 bases sitting between them. Germline loops: CDR1 SGHRS, CDR2 YFSETQ. In DNA form, the CDR3 reads TGCGCCAGCAGCGCGGGGCCGGCGAACACTGAAGCTTTCTTT. This sequence encodes CASSAGPANTEAFF.

The chain has TRBV21-1 and TRBJ2-1; TRBD2, the table's D call, lacks a check against the DNA. With the DNA end fitting TRBJ2-7 better, the J assignment may be wrong. TRBV21-1 is a documented pseudogene. The CDR3 runs to 16 residues. CDR3 residues: CASSKLEGPAYNEQYF. CDR3 DNA sequence: TGTGCCAGCAGCAAATTAGAGGGGCCCGCCTACAATGAGCAGTACTTC.

This clonotype was observed a handful of times. The chain links TRBV10-3 to TRBJ2-7; possibly TRBD1 or TRBD2 for D (5 bases each). The V end was cut by 5 bases, the J end by 3 bases, with 11 bases between. The CDR3 has 13 residues. Germline V CDR1 and CDR2: ENHRY, SYGVKD. In DNA form, the CDR3 reads TGTGCCATCAGTCGGGACGGGTACTACGAGCAGTACTTC. This encodes CAISRDGYYEQYF.

The chain couples TRBV2 to TRBJ2-1; TRBD2 is a possible D gene (6 bases). V lost 4 bases, J lost 8 bases, and 9 bases lay in between. The CDR3 is 12 amino acids. The germline gives CDR1 SNHLY, CDR2 FYNNEI. The CDR3 sequence: CASSARGDEQFF. DNA of the CDR3: TGTGCCAGCAGTGCCCGCGGGGATGAGCAGTTCTTC.

This clonotype has more than one count but fewer than ten. V gene TRBV24-1 combines with J gene TRBJ1-5; 8 nucleotides match TRBD1. Germline V lookup: CDR1 KGHDR, CDR2 SFDVKD. After removal of 3 bases from V and 6 bases from J, the junction contained 0 bases not matched to a gene. This CDR3 is built from 13 residues. CDR3 sequence reads: CATSDTGGQPQHF. CDR3 in DNA: TGTGCCACCAGTGATACAGGGGGTCAGCCCCAGCATTTT.

The V call is TRBV5-1, the J call TRBJ2-3; TRBD1 is a possible D gene (6 bases). Trimming left V 5 bases short and J 5 bases short, with 12 bases between. The germline CDR1 and CDR2 sequences are SGHRS and YFSETQ. The CDR3 has 13 residues. In DNA form, the CDR3 reads TGCGCCAGCAGTTTCCTAGGGGGAGATACGCAGTATTTT. Amino acid sequence: CASSFLGGDTQYF.

This clonotype was detected only a few times. The chain combines TRBV7-6 with TRBJ2-1, with 7 nucleotides matching TRBD2. Germline CDR1 and CDR2: SGHVS and FNYEAQ. Trimming cost V 1 base and J 4 bases; bases outside gene matches: 10. The CDR3 covers 17 residues. The CDR3 is CASSLGEGWAQYNEQFF. The CDR3 DNA follows: TGTGCCAGCAGCTTAGGGGAGGGATGGGCCCAGTACAATGAGCAGTTCTTC.

This clonotype occurred a few times. The chain recombines TRBV20-1 with TRBJ1-6; D unresolved. V gave up 6 bases and J gave up 4 bases, with 7 bases separating them. CDR1 and CDR2 (germline): DFQATT, SNEGSKA (reference sequence). This CDR3 comprises 12 residues. This CDR3 is CSATGYNSPLHF. The CDR3 coding sequence is TGCAGTGCGACGGGGTATAATTCACCCCTCCACTTT.

This chain links TRBV6-5 with TRBJ1-1; D is ambiguous. V was trimmed by 1 base and J by 4 bases, leaving 13 bases between them. Germline CDR1 MNHEY, CDR2 SVGAGI. The CDR3 is made up of 15 amino acids. Here the CDR3 reads CASSYFPGVGTEAFF. The CDR3 region has the DNA TGTGCCAGCAGTTACTTTCCGGGCGTCGGCACTGAAGCTTTCTTT.

The sample holds a few counts of this clonotype. This rearrangement joins TRBV27 to TRBJ2-1, with 7 bases lining up with TRBD2. V lost 9 bases, J lost 0 bases, and 17 bases stayed unmatched. Germline CDR1 MNHEY, CDR2 SMNVEV (reference sequence). The CDR3 runs 18 residues. Here the CDR3 reads CASSLRGSGHSSYNEQFF. CDR3 coding DNA: TGTGCCAGTAGTCTAAGGGGTAGCGGGCATAGCTCCTACAATGAGCAGTTCTTC.

V and J are TRBV5-1 and TRBJ2-7; 9 bases fit TRBD2. CDR1 and CDR2 from the germline V gene are SGHRS and YFSETQ. This CDR3 is built from 16 residues. Unmatched junction bases numbered 6, after V lost 0 bases and J lost 2 bases. The CDR3 here is CASSLAASGNTYEQYF. The CDR3 bases are TGCGCCAGCAGCTTGGCGGCTAGCGGGAACACCTACGAGCAGTACTTC.